These 31 T cell receptor beta chains were sequenced from one sample in a study of CD8 T cells in Susac syndrome. The authors reverse transcribed roughly 0.5 to 1 ug RNA with random hexamers. TCRdb analysed the immunoSEQ multiplex PCR reads with MiXCR anew, one entry per CDR3 protein. There are around 140,000 distinct CDR3 sequences in the sample; around 94% occur only once, and less than 0.095% lies in the top ten. What was sequenced was CD4+ T cells from PBMCs. Every receptor here comes from a human donor in good health.

The chain joins TRBV7-3 to TRBJ2-5; D is unresolved. There are 14 residues in the CDR3. Trimming took 4 bases from V and 5 from J, leaving 14 bases between them. Germline CDR1 reads SGHTA; CDR2 reads FQGTGA. The CDR3 DNA reads as TGTGCCAGCAGCTACAGAGGACCTTCGGAGACCCAGTACTTC. Encoded protein: CASSYRGPSETQYF.

The chain has TRBV12-3 or TRBV12-4 and TRBJ1-2; a weak D match, TRBD1 (5 bases). Trimming removed 1 base at V and 8 bases at J, with 11 bases between. The CDR3 is 13 residues long. CDR3 loop: CASSLGGLVGYTF. The CDR3 DNA reads as TGTGCCAGCAGTTTAGGGGGGTTAGTGGGCTACACCTTC.

J is TRBJ2-7 and V is TRBV19; 7 bases align to TRBD2. Germline-derived CDR1 and CDR2 are LNHDA and SQIVND (reference sequence). This CDR3 is built from 14 residues. The trim removed 9 bases at V and 3 bases at J, leaving 11 bases unmatched. The DNA of the CDR3 is TGTGCCAGCCGCTCGACTAGCCAGTACTACGAGCAGTACTTC. Amino acid sequence: CASRSTSQYYEQYF.

The V gene is TRBV6-5, the J gene TRBJ1-2; D unclear. Germline V gene sequence: CDR1 MNHEY, CDR2 SVGAGI. This CDR3 spans 13 amino acids. V was pared by 0 bases and J by 5 bases, with 7 bases between. The CDR3 region is CASSYSTVYGYTF. In nucleotides, the CDR3 is TGTGCCAGCAGTTACTCGACGGTTTATGGCTACACCTTC.

The genes are TRBV30 and TRBJ1-1, with D possibly being TRBD1 (6 bases). Trimming took 1 base from V and 0 from J, leaving 6 bases between them. The CDR3 length is 13 residues. Germline V gene lookup returns CDR1 GTSNPN and CDR2 SVGIG (reference sequence). CDR3 sequence reads: CAWSGTVNTEAFF. The CDR3 DNA reads as TGTGCCTGGAGTGGGACAGTGAACACTGAAGCTTTCTTT.

The chain employs TRBV5-1 and TRBJ2-2; TRBD1 is a possible D gene (5 bases). CDR1 and CDR2 from the germline V gene are SGHRS and YFSETQ. V lost 2 bases to trimming and J lost 2 bases, with 10 bases between them. The CDR3 length is 15 residues. The CDR3 loop reads CASSFGRANTGELFF. CDR3 sequence (DNA): TGCGCCAGCAGCTTCGGCAGGGCCAACACCGGGGAGCTGTTTTTT. The complete variable domain, with remaining parts taken from reference TRBV5-1 and TRBJ2-2, reads KAGVTQTPRYLIKTRGQQVTLSCSPISGHRSVSWYQQTPGQGLQFLFEYFSETQRNKGNFPGRFSGRQFSNSRSEMNVSTLELGDSALYLCASSFGRANTGELFFGEGSRLTVL.

The chain employs TRBV7-9 and TRBJ1-1; D call uncertain. The germline CDR1 and CDR2 sequences are SEHNR and FQNEAQ (reference sequence). The CDR3 runs to 13 residues. The V end was cut by 1 base, the J end by 7 bases, with 10 bases between. This CDR3 is CASSLEGLSEAFF. CDR3 in DNA: TGTGCCAGCAGCTTAGAAGGGTTAAGTGAAGCTTTCTTT.

This chain uses TRBV30 with TRBJ1-3; D not resolved. The CDR3 has 11 amino acids. CDR1 and CDR2 (germline): GTSNPN, SVGIG (reference sequence). V was clipped by 5 bases and J by 1 base, with 3 bases between them. As DNA, the CDR3 is TGTGCCTGGGAATCTGGAAACACCATATATTTT. Amino acids: CAWESGNTIYF.

The V call is TRBV9, the J call TRBJ2-1, with 8 nucleotides matching TRBD2. V trimming: 0 bases; J trimming: 5 bases; junction bases outside the gene matches: 4. The length of the CDR3 is 15 residues. From germline, CDR1 is SGDLS and CDR2 YYNGEE. As DNA, the CDR3 is TGTGCCAGCAGCGTAGTGGGACTAGGGAACAATGAGCAGTTCTTC. Its protein product is CASSVVGLGNNEQFF.

In regard to this clonotype: Its ends do not fully match the called genes, so a read error is possible. The chain is built from TRBV20-1 and TRBJ2-7; the D gene is possibly TRBD1 (6 bases). This CDR3 is built from 13 residues. Germline CDR1 DFQATT, CDR2 SNEGSKA (reference sequence). The CDR3 nucleotides are TGCAGTGCCAGAGGGACACAGACCTACGAGCAGTACTTC. Its protein is CSARGTQTYEQYF.

The chain uses TRBV9 and TRBJ2-2, with D tentatively TRBD1 (8 bases). V was shortened by 5 bases and J by 6 bases, with 14 bases between the two germline ends. The germline CDR1 and CDR2 sequences are SGDLS and YYNGEE. The CDR3 has 14 residues. As DNA, the CDR3 is TGTGCCAGCAGTCACACAGGGGGGGCCGGGGAGCTGTTTTTT. As protein: CASSHTGGAGELFF. Full variable domain (missing parts from reference TRBV9 and TRBJ2-2): DSGVTQTPKHLITATGQRVTLRCSPRSGDLSVYWYQQSLDQGLQFLIQYYNGEERAKGNILERFSAQQFPDLHSELNLSSLELGDSALYFCASSHTGGAGELFFGEGSRLTVL.

V gene TRBV6-1 combines with J gene TRBJ2-7; D unclear. The CDR3 spans 13 residues. The germline V gene encodes CDR1 MNHNS and CDR2 SASEGT. Trimming pared 6 bases from V and 7 bases from J, leaving 16 bases between. The CDR3 bases are TGTGCCAGCAGAAACTTCGCGGCGAGGGAGCAGTACTTC. The encoded protein is CASRNFAAREQYF.

The gene calls are TRBV29-1 and TRBJ1-2, with 10 positions matching TRBD1. The CDR3 has 11 residues. Germline values: CDR1 SQVTM, CDR2 ANQGSEA. Trimming removed 7 bases from V and 7 bases from J; junction bases left unmatched: 3. This chain's CDR3 is CSAGQGGGYTF. Written as DNA, the CDR3 is TGCAGCGCCGGACAGGGGGGTGGCTACACCTTC.

The chain recombines TRBV15 with TRBJ2-7; TRBD2 matches at 9 bases. Looked up from germline, CDR1 is LNHNV and CDR2 is YYDKDF (reference sequence). J lost 4 bases, V lost 1 base, and 2 bases had no gene match. The length of the CDR3 is 14 residues. In DNA, the CDR3 is TGTGCCACCAGCAGAGGTAGCGGGAGTTACGAGCAGTACTTC. Protein product: CATSRGSGSYEQYF.

The chain links TRBV5-1 to TRBJ2-3; 14 positions agree with TRBD2. With 3 bases clipped from V and 3 bases from J, the junction kept 9 bases outside the gene matches. Germline values: CDR1 SGHRS, CDR2 YFSETQ. This CDR3 contains 18 residues. The CDR3 sequence is CASSSGTSGSVGTDTQYF. CDR3 nucleotides: TGCGCCAGCAGCTCCGGGACTAGCGGGAGTGTGGGGACAGATACGCAGTATTTT.

The chain has TRBV2 and TRBJ1-4; D is perhaps TRBD1 (5 bases). The CDR3 runs to 13 residues. Germline V lookup: CDR1 SNHLY, CDR2 FYNNEI. V was pared by 4 bases and J by 7 bases, with 10 bases between. The CDR3 DNA sequence: TGTGCCAGCAGTGTCGAGCAGGGTGAAAAACTGTTTTTT. It codes for CASSVEQGEKLFF.

The rearrangement joins TRBV20-1 to TRBJ2-1; the match to TRBD2 covers 12 bases. The germline gives CDR1 DFQATT, CDR2 SNEGSKA (reference sequence). Trimming took 8 bases from V and 5 from J; bases not matched to a gene: 7. This CDR3 has 14 residues. In DNA form, the CDR3 reads TGCAGTTTTTTGGGACTAGCGGGCGACAATGAGCAGTTCTTC. It specifies CSFLGLAGDNEQFF.

V usage is TRBV12-3 or TRBV12-4 and J usage is TRBJ2-7; D gene uncertain. With 7 bases removed from V and 2 bases from J, the gap between germline ends came to 12 bases. The CDR3 sequence is 13 residues long. This CDR3 reads CASTSAPAYEQYF. The CDR3 region has the DNA TGTGCCAGCACCTCCGCCCCGGCCTACGAGCAGTACTTC.

The rearrangement uses TRBV12-3 or TRBV12-4 and TRBJ2-2; 9 nucleotides agree with TRBD2. V trimming: 6 bases; J trimming: 2 bases; junction bases outside the gene matches: 4. This CDR3 is built from 15 residues. As DNA, the CDR3 is TGTGCCAGCAGAAGGACTAGCGATAACACCGGGGAGCTGTTTTTT. This translates into CASRRTSDNTGELFF.

The chain joins TRBV18 to TRBJ1-1; D not resolved. V lost 3 bases and J 4 bases, leaving 9 bases between the germline ends. CDR1 KGHSH and CDR2 LQKENI come from the germline V gene. There are 13 residues in the CDR3. For the CDR3, the DNA is TGTGCCAGCTCACCGGGGAGGATCACTGAAGCTTTCTTT. As protein: CASSPGRITEAFF.

This chain connects TRBV9 to TRBJ1-1; 7 bases map to TRBD1. V shed 4 bases, J shed 3 bases, and the junction held 15 bases outside the gene matches. This CDR3 comprises 17 residues. Germline CDR1 is SGDLS and CDR2 is YYNGEE. The CDR3 region is CASSITQRGRMDTEAFF. The CDR3 DNA reads TGTGCCAGCAGCATTACACAAAGGGGGCGAATGGACACTGAAGCTTTCTTT.

The CDR3 DNA reads TGCGCCAGCAGCGCCCAGGGGGGGAATGGCTACACCTTC. Translation: CASSAQGGNGYTF. This chain uses TRBV5-1 with TRBJ1-2, with 7 bases identical to TRBD1. Per germline, CDR1 SGHRS and CDR2 YFSETQ. Trimming took 4 bases from V and 6 from J; bases not matched to a gene: 6. There are 13 residues in the CDR3.

The chain couples TRBV28 to TRBJ2-6; 8 bases fit TRBD1. V lost 6 bases, J lost 2 bases, and 12 bases stayed unmatched. CDR1 is MDHEN and CDR2 is SYDVKM in the germline V gene. The CDR3 extends over 18 amino acids. The CDR3 is CASSPRGAGGPGANVLTF. DNA for the CDR3: TGTGCCAGCAGCCCCCGAGGGGCAGGGGGCCCTGGGGCCAACGTCCTGACTTTC. Using reference TRBV28 and TRBJ2-6 for the parts outside the CDR3, the full variable domain is DVKVTQSSRYLVKRTGEKVFLECVQDMDHENMFWYRQDPGLGLRLIYFSYDVKMKEKGDIPEGYSVSREKKERFSLILESASTNQTSMYLCASSPRGAGGPGANVLTFGAGSRLTVL.

The V call is TRBV7-2, the J call TRBJ2-1, with a possible D match to TRBD2 (5 bases). With 3 bases removed from V and 0 bases from J, the gap between germline ends came to 9 bases. This CDR3 comprises 15 residues. CDR1 SGHTA and CDR2 FQGNSA come from the germline V gene. In DNA form, the CDR3 reads TGTGCCAGCAGCTTCAGCGGTAGCTCCTACAATGAGCAGTTCTTC. Its translation is CASSFSGSSYNEQFF.

The V call is TRBV20-1, the J call TRBJ1-5, with 9 bases lining up with TRBD1. Germline CDR1 reads DFQATT; CDR2 reads SNEGSKA (reference sequence). After removal of 1 base from V and 0 bases from J, the junction contained 4 bases not matched to a gene. This CDR3 has 16 residues. CDR3 sequence (DNA): TGCAGTGCTAGAGGGGGACAGGGACCTAGCAATCAGCCCCAGCATTTT. This translates into CSARGGQGPSNQPQHF.

The V gene is TRBV18, the J gene TRBJ1-1, with D unclear. The V end lost 5 bases, the J end lost 6 bases, and 16 bases lay between the germline ends. The CDR3 spans 14 residues. Germline V gene data show CDR1 as KGHSH and CDR2 as LQKENI. CDR3 bases: TGTGCCAGCTCAATCAGAGGGAGAGACTCTGAAGCTTTCTTT. Its translation is CASSIRGRDSEAFF.

V and J are TRBV5-8 and TRBJ1-1; no firm D call. Trimming took 2 bases from V and 4 from J, leaving 9 bases between them. The germline CDR1 and CDR2 sequences are SGHTS and YDEGEE. CDR3 size: 13 residues. CDR3 nucleotide sequence: TGTGCCAGCAGCTTTCAGGAAGGCACTGAAGCTTTCTTT. This gives the protein CASSFQEGTEAFF.

A single count supports this clonotype. The rearrangement uses TRBV28 and TRBJ2-7, with 8 bases aligning to TRBD2. CDR3 length: 13 residues. The germline gives CDR1 MDHEN, CDR2 SYDVKM. J lost 5 bases, V lost 6 bases, and 6 bases had no gene match. CDR3 DNA sequence: TGTGCCAGCAGACCGGGAGGGCCCCACGAGCAGTACTTC. Translation gives CASRPGGPHEQYF. The full variable domain, rest sourced from reference TRBV28 and TRBJ2-7, is DVKVTQSSRYLVKRTGEKVFLECVQDMDHENMFWYRQDPGLGLRLIYFSYDVKMKEKGDIPEGYSVSREKKERFSLILESASTNQTSMYLCASRPGGPHEQYFGPGTRLTVT.

This rearrangement joins TRBV6-5 to TRBJ2-3; 7 bases map to TRBD1. The CDR3 loop spans 16 amino acids. The ends lost 4 bases at V and 0 bases at J; junction bases unmatched: 7. Germline CDR1 and CDR2: MNHEY and SVGAGI. CDR3 loop: CASSSPGQLSTDTQYF. The CDR3 region has the DNA TGTGCCAGCAGTTCACCGGGACAGCTAAGCACAGATACGCAGTATTTT.

V usage is TRBV7-9 and J usage is TRBJ1-3; tentatively, D is TRBD1 (5 bases). Per the germline V gene, CDR1 is SEHNR and CDR2 is FQNEAQ (reference sequence). The CDR3 is made up of 15 amino acids. V lost 5 bases and J 4 bases, leaving 15 bases between the germline ends. The CDR3 DNA follows: TGTGCCAGCAGCGCCGGGACCCTGCCAGGAAACACCATATATTTT. Translated, it gives CASSAGTLPGNTIYF. Based on the CDR3 plus reference TRBV7-9 and TRBJ1-3, the full variable domain is DTGVSQNPRHKITKRGQNVTFRCDPISEHNRLYWYRQTLGQGPEFLTYFQNEAQLEKSRLLSDRFSAERPKGSFSTLEIQRTEQGDSAMYLCASSAGTLPGNTIYFGEGSWLTVV.

The chain carries TRBV30 and TRBJ2-1; no reliable D call. The CDR3 length is 13 residues. Germline CDR1 GTSNPN, CDR2 SVGIG (reference sequence). V lost 2 bases, J lost 7 bases, and 12 bases lay in between. CDR3: CAWSYLSWNEQFF. The CDR3 DNA reads as TGTGCCTGGAGTTACCTTAGCTGGAATGAGCAGTTCTTC.